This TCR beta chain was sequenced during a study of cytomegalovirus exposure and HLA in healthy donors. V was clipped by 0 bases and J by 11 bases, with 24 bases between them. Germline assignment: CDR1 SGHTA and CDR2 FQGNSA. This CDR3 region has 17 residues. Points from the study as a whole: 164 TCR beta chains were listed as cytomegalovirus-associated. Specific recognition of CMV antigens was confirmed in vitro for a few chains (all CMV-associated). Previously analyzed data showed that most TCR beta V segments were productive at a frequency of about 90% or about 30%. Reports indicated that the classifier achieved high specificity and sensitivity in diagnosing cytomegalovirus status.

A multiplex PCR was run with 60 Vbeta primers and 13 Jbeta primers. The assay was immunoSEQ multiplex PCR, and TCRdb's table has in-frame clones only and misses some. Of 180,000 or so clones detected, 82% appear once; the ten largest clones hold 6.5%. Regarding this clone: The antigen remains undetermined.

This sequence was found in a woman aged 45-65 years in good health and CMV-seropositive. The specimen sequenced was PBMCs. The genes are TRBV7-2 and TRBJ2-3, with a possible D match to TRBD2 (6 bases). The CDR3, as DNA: TGTGCCAGCAGCTTAGCTTCCGGGACTTACACTGGGGCGGGGCAGTATTTT. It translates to CASSLASGTYTGAGQYF. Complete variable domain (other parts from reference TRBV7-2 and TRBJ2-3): GAGVSQSPSNKVTEKGKDVELRCDPISGHTALYWYRQSLGQGLEFLIYFQGNSAPDKSGLPSDRFSAERTGGSVSTLTIQRTQQEDSAVYLCASSLASGTYTGAGQYFGPGTRLTVL.